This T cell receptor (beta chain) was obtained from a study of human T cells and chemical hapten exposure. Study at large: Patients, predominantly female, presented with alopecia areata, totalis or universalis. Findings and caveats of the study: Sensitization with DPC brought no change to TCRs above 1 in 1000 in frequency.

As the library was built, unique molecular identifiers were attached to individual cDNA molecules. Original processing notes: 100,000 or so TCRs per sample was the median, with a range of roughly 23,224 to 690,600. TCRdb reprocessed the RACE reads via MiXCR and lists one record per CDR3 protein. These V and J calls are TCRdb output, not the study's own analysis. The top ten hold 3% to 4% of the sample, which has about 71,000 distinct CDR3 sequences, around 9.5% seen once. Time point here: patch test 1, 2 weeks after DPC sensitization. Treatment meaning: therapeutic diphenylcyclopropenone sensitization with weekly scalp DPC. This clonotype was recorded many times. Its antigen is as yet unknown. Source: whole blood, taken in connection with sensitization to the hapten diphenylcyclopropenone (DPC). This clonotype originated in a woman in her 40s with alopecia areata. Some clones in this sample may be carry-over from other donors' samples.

CDR3 residues: CSVEGGWGTSGTDTQYF. The DNA of the CDR3 is TGCAGCGTTGAAGGTGGTTGGGGGACTAGCGGCACAGATACGCAGTATTTT. The J gene is TRBJ2-3, the V gene TRBV29-1; TRBD2 matches at 10 bases. Germline CDR1 is SQVTM and CDR2 is ANQGSEA. This CDR3 region has 17 residues. The ends lost 1 base at V and 1 base at J; junction bases unmatched: 8.